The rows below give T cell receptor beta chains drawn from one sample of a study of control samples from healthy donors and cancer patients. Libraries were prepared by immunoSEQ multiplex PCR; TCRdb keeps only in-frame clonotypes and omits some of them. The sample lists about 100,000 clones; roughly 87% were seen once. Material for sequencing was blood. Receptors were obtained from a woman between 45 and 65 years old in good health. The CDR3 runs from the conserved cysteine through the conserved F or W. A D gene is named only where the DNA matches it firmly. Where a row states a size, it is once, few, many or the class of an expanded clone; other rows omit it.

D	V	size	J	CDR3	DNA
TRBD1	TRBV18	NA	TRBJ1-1	CASSPLYRGRKVNTEAFF	TGTGCCAGCTCACCCCTATACAGGGGGCGGAAGGTGAACACTGAAGCTTTCTTT
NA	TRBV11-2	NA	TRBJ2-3	CASSPQPGGLPDTQYF	TGTGCCAGCAGCCCCCAACCTGGAGGTCTCCCAGATACGCAGTATTTT
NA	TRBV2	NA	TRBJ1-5	CASSELLAASNQPQHF	TGTGCCAGCAGTGAATTGTTGGCAGCTAGCAATCAGCCCCAGCATTTT
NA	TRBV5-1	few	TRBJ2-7	CASIHEGRQYF	TGCGCCAGCATACACGAGGGGCGGCAGTACTTC
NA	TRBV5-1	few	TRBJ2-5	CASSPASQETQYF	TGCGCCAGCAGCCCCGCCTCCCAAGAGACCCAGTACTTC
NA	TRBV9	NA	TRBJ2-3	CASSVRGNEEDTQYF	TGTGCCAGCAGCGTACGGGGGAACGAGGAAGATACGCAGTATTTT
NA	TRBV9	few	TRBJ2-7	CASSPGQLLSYEQYF	TGTGCCAGCAGCCCCGGACAGTTACTCTCCTACGAGCAGTACTTC
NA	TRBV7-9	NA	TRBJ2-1	CASILTRTNNEQFF	TGTGCCAGCATCTTAACACGGACCAACAATGAGCAGTTCTTC
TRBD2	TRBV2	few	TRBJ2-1	CASSRLAGAYNEQFF	TGTGCCAGCAGTCGACTAGCGGGGGCTTACAATGAGCAGTTCTTC
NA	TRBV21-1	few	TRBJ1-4	CASSKGRVGEKLFF	TGTGCCAGCAGCAAAGGTAGGGTGGGGGAAAAACTGTTTTTT
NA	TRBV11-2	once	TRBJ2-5	CASSDGWSREETQYF	TGTGCCAGCAGCGATGGATGGAGCAGGGAAGAGACCCAGTACTTC
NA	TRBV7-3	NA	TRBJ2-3	CASSSLATDTQYF	TGTGCCAGCAGCTCCCTAGCGACAGATACGCAGTATTTT
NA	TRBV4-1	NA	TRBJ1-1	CASSQDLGRGTEAFF	TGCGCCAGCAGCCAAGATCTAGGACGTGGGACTGAAGCTTTCTTT
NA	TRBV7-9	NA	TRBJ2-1	CASRAGLSANEQFF	TGTGCCAGCAGGGCAGGACTAAGCGCCAATGAGCAGTTCTTC
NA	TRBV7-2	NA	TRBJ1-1	CASSLAIGLNTEAFF	TGTGCCAGCAGCTTAGCGATCGGGTTGAACACTGAAGCTTTCTTT
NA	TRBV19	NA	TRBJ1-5	CASSITGSNQPQHF	TGTGCCAGTAGTATTACAGGGAGCAATCAGCCCCAGCATTTT
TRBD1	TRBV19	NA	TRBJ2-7	CASSTSRDSTYEQYF	TGTGCCAGTAGTACCAGCCGGGACAGCACCTACGAGCAGTACTTC
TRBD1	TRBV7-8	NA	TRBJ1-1	CASSPRQGMEGTEAFF	TGTGCCAGCAGCCCGAGACAGGGTATGGAGGGAACTGAAGCTTTCTTT
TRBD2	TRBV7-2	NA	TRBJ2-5	CASSGKGLAGALKETQYF	TGTGCCAGCAGCGGGAAAGGACTAGCGGGAGCCTTAAAAGAGACCCAGTACTTC
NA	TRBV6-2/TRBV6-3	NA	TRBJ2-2	CASSYGGSNTGELFF	TGTGCCAGCAGTTACGGGGGGAGCAACACCGGGGAGCTGTTTTTT
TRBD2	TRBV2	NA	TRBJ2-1	CASSGTWALAGYNEQFF	TGTGCCAGCAGTGGGACATGGGCACTAGCGGGTTACAATGAGCAGTTCTTC
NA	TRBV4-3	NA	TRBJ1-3	CASSQATVAGWNTIYF	TGCGCCAGCAGCCAAGCGACAGTAGCAGGATGGAACACCATATATTTT
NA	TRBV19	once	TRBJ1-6	CASSKDATGRVNSPLHF	TGTGCCAGTAGTAAGGACGCGACTGGACGCGTTAATTCACCCCTCCACTTT
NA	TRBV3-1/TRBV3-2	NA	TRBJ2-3	CASSQDPGLSTDTQYF	TGTGCCAGCAGCCAAGATCCGGGACTTAGCACAGATACGCAGTATTTT
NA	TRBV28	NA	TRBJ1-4	CASSSFSRGLFF	TGTGCCAGCAGTTCTTTCTCCAGGGGACTGTTTTTT
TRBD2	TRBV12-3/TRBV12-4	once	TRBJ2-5	CASSGLVETQYF	TGTGCCAGCAGTGGACTAGTAGAGACCCAGTACTTC
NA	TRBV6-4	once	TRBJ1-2	CASSPGQQNYGYTF	TGTGCCAGCAGCCCGGGACAACAAAACTATGGCTACACCTTC
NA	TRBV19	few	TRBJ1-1	CASRPYPDTEAFF	TGTGCCAGCAGGCCTTACCCCGACACTGAAGCTTTCTTT
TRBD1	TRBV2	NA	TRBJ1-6	CASIATGGASSPLHF	TGTGCCAGCATAGCGACAGGGGGCGCGTCTTCACCCCTCCACTTT
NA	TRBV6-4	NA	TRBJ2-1	CASSDDRQGEQFF	TGTGCCAGCAGTGACGACCGGCAAGGGGAGCAGTTCTTC
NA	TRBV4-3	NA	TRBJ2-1	CASSQGGENEQFF	TGCGCCAGCAGCCAAGGGGGAGAGAATGAGCAGTTCTTC
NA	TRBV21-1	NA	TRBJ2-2	CASSRNLGGNTGELFF	TGTGCCAGCAGTCGGAACTTAGGAGGTAACACCGGGGAGCTGTTTTTT
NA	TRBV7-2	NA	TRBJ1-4	CASSLARGNEKLFF	TGTGCCAGCAGCTTAGCCCGGGGTAATGAAAAACTGTTTTTT
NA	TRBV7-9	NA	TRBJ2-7	CASSGVYEQYF	TGTGCCAGCAGCGGCGTCTACGAGCAGTACTTC
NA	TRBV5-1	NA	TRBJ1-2	CASSLRGDYGYTF	TGCGCCAGCAGCTTGCGGGGGGACTATGGCTACACCTTC
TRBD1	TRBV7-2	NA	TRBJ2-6	CASSFDRAGANVLTF	TGTGCCAGCAGCTTCGACAGGGCTGGGGCCAACGTCCTGACTTTC
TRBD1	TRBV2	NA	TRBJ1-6	CASRGQNNSPLHF	TGTGCCAGCCGGGGACAGAATAATTCACCCCTCCACTTT
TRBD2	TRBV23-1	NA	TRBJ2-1	CASSRVMETGGEKQFF	TGCGCCAGCAGTCGGGTGATGGAAACTGGGGGGGAAAAGCAGTTCTTC
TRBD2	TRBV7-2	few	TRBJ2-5	CASTYGLAETQYF	TGTGCCAGCACCTATGGACTAGCAGAGACCCAGTACTTC
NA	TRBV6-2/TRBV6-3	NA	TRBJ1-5	CASSLPGLGNQPQHF	TGTGCCAGCAGCCTCCCAGGGCTCGGCAATCAGCCCCAGCATTTT
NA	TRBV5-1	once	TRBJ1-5	CASSLTDNQPQHF	TGCGCCAGCAGCTTGACAGACAATCAGCCCCAGCATTTT
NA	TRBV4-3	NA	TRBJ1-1	CASSQVLRTNPNTEAFF	TGCGCCAGCAGCCAAGTTTTAAGGACGAATCCGAACACTGAAGCTTTCTTT